The text below deals with one T cell receptor (beta chain). What it binds is not known. The germline CDR1 and CDR2 sequences are SGHRS and YFSETQ. The CDR3 length is 14 residues. The ends were cut back, 5 bases at V and 5 bases at J, with 15 bases in the middle. The assay was immunoSEQ multiplex PCR, and TCRdb's table has in-frame clones only and misses some. The table lists 15,000 or so clones, more than 65% of them singletons, with roughly 24% in the top ten. This specimen belongs to a study of vaccination effects on CD4 cells after COVID-19. ViraFEST assay sequencing came after antigen-specific CD4+ T cells were expanded with viral peptide pools. Culture proceeded for more than 8 days, and CD4+ T cells were then isolated. Days 3 and 7 were when half the medium was replaced with IL-2 medium.

This clonotype was obtained from a human donor who received a COVID-19 vaccine. Sequencing used CD4+ T cells from PBMCs cultured with HCoV-229E spike peptides, obtained before COVID-19 vaccination. The chain uses TRBV5-1 and TRBJ2-3; D is perhaps TRBD1 (5 bases). This CDR3 reads CASSPGWGEDTQYF. CDR3 sequence (DNA): TGCGCCAGCAGTCCCGGTTGGGGCGAAGATACGCAGTATTTT.